The 18 T cell receptor beta chains below all came from one sample that was sequenced in a study of T cell repertoires in cytomegalovirus infection. For these receptors, no antigen is known. Using its own MiXCR run on the reads, TCRdb lists one record per CDR3 protein. The sample yields 310,000 or so distinct CDR3 sequences, 20% to 30% seen once. Sequenced here: cultured PBMCs, sampled from culture after CMV antigen stimulation. These receptors were collected from a human donor in good health (CMV status not recorded). Some clones in this sample may be carry-over from other donors' samples.

In its sample, this clonotype was seen a few times. This chain links TRBV20-1 with TRBJ2-7; no reliable D call. The length of the CDR3 is 13 residues. V shed 1 base and J shed 3 bases, with 10 bases lying between them. The germline gives CDR1 DFQATT, CDR2 SNEGSKA (reference sequence). CDR3 protein: CSARARVNYEQYF. The CDR3 DNA reads as TGCAGTGCTAGAGCCCGGGTAAACTACGAGCAGTACTTC.

The chain carries TRBV7-3 and TRBJ2-1; possible D gene TRBD1, 6 bases. Germline CDR1 SGHTA, CDR2 FQGTGA. The CDR3 extends over 14 amino acids. V was trimmed by 5 bases and J by 5 bases, leaving 13 bases between them. The CDR3 DNA is TGTGCCAGCAGCCCCGCGTGGGGGCACAATGAGCAGTTCTTC. Its protein product is CASSPAWGHNEQFF.

The chain has TRBV29-1 and TRBJ2-2; tentatively, D is TRBD2 (5 bases). The CDR3 is 14 amino acids. CDR1 SQVTM and CDR2 ANQGSEA come from the germline V gene. Here the CDR3 reads CRNLAWGNTGELFF. CDR3 nucleotides: TGCCGGAACCTAGCCTGGGGGAACACCGGGGAGCTGTTTTTT.

The chain has TRBV9 and TRBJ2-2, with 9 bases matching TRBD2. The CDR3 loop spans 16 amino acids. Germline V gives CDR1 SGDLS, CDR2 YYNGEE. V lost 4 bases, J lost 2 bases, and 6 bases stayed unmatched. The CDR3 sequence is CASSPRLADNTGELFF. CDR3 nucleotide sequence: TGTGCCAGCAGCCCACGACTAGCGGACAACACCGGGGAGCTGTTTTTT.

This clonotype was counted only a few times. This chain links TRBV6-2 or TRBV6-3 with TRBJ2-7; 11 bases line up with TRBD2. This CDR3 is built from 16 residues. Germline V CDR1 and CDR2: MNHEY, SVGEGT. The ends lost 6 bases at V and 7 bases at J; junction bases unmatched: 14. CDR3 DNA sequence: TGTGCCAGCAGATTTTCCGGGACTAGCGGAGGGGGAGAGCAGTACGTC. It encodes CASRFSGTSGGGEQYV.

This clonotype has at least ten counts. The chain couples TRBV4-3 to TRBJ2-1, with D possibly matching TRBD1 (6 bases). The germline V and J ends were trimmed by 0 bases and 0 bases, with 12 bases remaining between them. The CDR3 contains 17 residues. From germline, CDR1 is LGHNA and CDR2 YSLEER. CDR3 in DNA: TGCGCCAGCAGCCAAGATAGTCAGGGGAACTCCTACAATGAGCAGTTCTTC. Translating it yields CASSQDSQGNSYNEQFF.

This chain joins TRBV6-4 and TRBJ2-1; tentative D call: TRBD2 (7 bases). Trimming took off 7 bases at V and 8 bases at J, with 27 bases between the two ends. The CDR3 contains 17 residues. Germline assignment: CDR1 MRHNA and CDR2 SNTAGT. CDR3: CASNPLSGDTLHDEQFF. As DNA, the CDR3 is TGTGCCAGCAACCCTCTAAGCGGGGACACCCTTCACGATGAGCAGTTCTTC.

In this sample, this clonotype turned up a few times. This chain uses TRBV6-5 with TRBJ2-5; TRBD1 matches at 9 bases. V was clipped by 6 bases and J by 4 bases; unmatched bases: 18. This CDR3 is built from 18 residues. Germline V CDR1 and CDR2: MNHEY, SVGAGI. The CDR3 DNA is TGTGCCAGCAGAGCGCGGGGACAGGGATTTGCCGCCTCAGAGACCCAGTACTTC. It yields the protein CASRARGQGFAASETQYF.

This clonotype was found many times. This chain connects TRBV7-2 to TRBJ1-2; TRBD1 matches at 9 bases. This CDR3 region has 13 residues. Per germline, CDR1 SGHTA and CDR2 FQGNSA. V was pared by 4 bases and J by 4 bases, with 1 base of the junction left unmatched. In nucleotides, the CDR3 is TGTGCCAGCAGCTCGGACAGGGGCTATGGCTACACCTTC. As protein: CASSSDRGYGYTF.

The chain recombines TRBV19 with TRBJ2-1; TRBD2 aligns across 13 bases. The germline V gene encodes CDR1 LNHDA and CDR2 SQIVND (reference sequence). CDR3 length equals 13 residues. V trimming: 9 bases; J trimming: 6 bases; junction bases outside the gene matches: 2. The CDR3 protein is CASGLAGVNEQFF. CDR3 sequence (DNA): TGTGCCAGCGGACTAGCGGGAGTCAATGAGCAGTTCTTC.

This clonotype occurred a few times. The chain is built from TRBV7-9 and TRBJ1-6; D not resolved. Per the germline V gene, CDR1 is SEHNR and CDR2 is FQNEAQ (reference sequence). The CDR3 has 14 amino acids. The V end lost 6 bases, the J end lost 7 bases, and 13 bases lay between the germline ends. CDR3 nucleotide sequence: TGTGCCAGCAGTTTCGGACGGCTAAATTCACCCCTCCACTTT. As protein: CASSFGRLNSPLHF.

Of note for this clonotype: Possible read error: a much larger clone is one base away. The chain recombines TRBV7-9 with TRBJ2-5; 7 nucleotides line up with TRBD2. CDR1 is SEHNR and CDR2 is FQNEAQ in the germline V gene (reference sequence). There are 16 residues in the CDR3. Trimming cost V 5 bases and J 0 bases; bases outside gene matches: 9. The CDR3 DNA sequence: TGTGCCAGCAGCGTAGGAGGAGCGGGGAACCAAGAGACCCAGTACTTC. Residues: CASSVGGAGNQETQYF.

Only a few counts were recorded for this clonotype. The chain employs TRBV28 and TRBJ1-2; 9 bases are a match to TRBD1. V trimming: 3 bases; J trimming: 7 bases; junction bases outside the gene matches: 6. CDR3 length: 14 residues. Germline CDR1 MDHEN, CDR2 SYDVKM. CDR3 DNA: TGTGCCAGCAGTTTGGGGGACAGGGCATTTGGCTACACCTTC. Translating gives CASSLGDRAFGYTF.

This chain joins TRBV4-3 and TRBJ2-1; 7 positions agree with TRBD2. The CDR3 consists of 17 residues. CDR1 is LGHNA, CDR2 YSLEER, per germline. The V gene end was trimmed by 4 bases and the J gene end by 2 bases; junction bases not matched to a gene: 11. CDR3 sequence: CASSLKPGLSTYNEQFF. Here the CDR3 DNA reads TGCGCCAGCAGCCTCAAGCCGGGACTATCAACCTACAATGAGCAGTTCTTC.

The V and J genes are TRBV19 and TRBJ1-2; D might be TRBD1 (5 bases). The V end was cut by 7 bases, the J end by 3 bases, with 18 bases between. Germline CDR1 is LNHDA and CDR2 is SQIVND (reference sequence). The CDR3 extends over 15 amino acids. DNA of the CDR3: TGTGCCAGTACCACGGCGATCTGGGGGGACTATGGCTACACCTTC. Translated: CASTTAIWGDYGYTF.

This clonotype was picked up many times. The rearrangement links TRBV6-6 to TRBJ1-1, with a weak D call TRBD1 (6 bases). CDR1 and CDR2 (germline): MNHNY, SVGAGI (reference sequence). The CDR3 loop spans 16 amino acids. V lost 5 bases, J lost 0 bases, and 16 bases lay in between. DNA of the CDR3: TGTGCCAGCAGTCATGTACAGGGAACCCTGAACACTGAAGCTTTCTTT. Amino acid sequence: CASSHVQGTLNTEAFF.

The rearrangement joins TRBV20-1 to TRBJ1-1; D remains ambiguous. The CDR3 sequence is 13 residues long. Germline V lookup: CDR1 DFQATT, CDR2 SNEGSKA (reference sequence). Trimming removed 7 bases at V and 0 bases at J, with 12 bases between. CDR3 sequence: CSVNRPMNTEAFF. The CDR3 region has the DNA TGCAGTGTAAACAGACCCATGAACACTGAAGCTTTCTTT.

The genes are TRBV5-1 and TRBJ2-3; TRBD2 might be the D (7 bases). The CDR3 is made up of 16 amino acids. The V and J ends lost 4 bases and 2 bases respectively, with 17 bases between them. Germline loops: CDR1 SGHRS, CDR2 YFSETQ. CDR3 sequence reads: CASSPLGAGDTDTQYF. The CDR3 coding sequence is TGCGCCAGCAGCCCCTTGGGGGCGGGGGACACAGATACGCAGTATTTT.